The clone carrying this T cell receptor beta chain was recorded a few times. Isolation per sample recovered at least 6.5 million PBMCs. This entry is derived from a study of blood T cells in healthy people across ages. Study overall: Roughly one uniquely barcoded beta molecule per two T cells was captured.

The second PCR ran roughly 6 to 11 cycles with a sample-barcoded 5' primer and J-beta primers. TCRdb called the 5' RACE reads again in MiXCR, with one record for every CDR3 protein. The data show 1.5 million to 2 million distinct CDR3 sequences, around 50% seen once. The CDR3 contains 15 residues. Per germline, CDR1 MNHNY and CDR2 SVGAGI (reference sequence). V gave up 6 bases and J gave up 7 bases; unmatched junction bases: 14. This clonotype was sampled from a woman aged 40 to 50 in good health. The sample comprised blood. The genes are TRBV6-6 and TRBJ1-2, with TRBD1 matching 7 bases. The CDR3 loop is CASRPDNRGGSGYTF. The DNA for the CDR3 is TGTGCCAGCAGGCCCGACAACAGGGGCGGCTCTGGCTACACCTTC.